The T cell receptor beta chain under discussion was sequenced for a study of OX40 agonist ivuxolimab in advanced cancers. Study-level background: Patients received ivuxolimab, an intravenous treatment, every 2 weeks at 0.01 to 10 mg/kg. Among those enrolled, mean age was roughly 62 years (range roughly 23 to 90) and 75% to 90% were male. Whole-study results and caveats: Not determined was the antigen specificity of the expanded peripheral T cells. Expanded clones belonging to CD8+ T cells outnumbered, on average, those of CD4+.

J was trimmed by 6 bases and V by 0 bases; bases with no gene match: 1. This CDR3 has 13 amino acids. Germline-derived CDR1 and CDR2 are SGHNT and YENEEA. Clones were read by immunoSEQ multiplex PCR, and TCRdb kept only the in-frame ones, dropping some. Of about 18,000 clones in the sample, about three quarters were seen once. As to this clone: No antigen is known for it.

The origin of this receptor is an adult with an advanced solid tumor such as melanoma, head and neck, liver or kidney cancer. This specimen was CD4+ or CD8+ T cells sorted from blood, taken in a trial of the OX40 agonist ivuxolimab. This chain links TRBV11-3 with TRBJ2-7; 8 bases line up with TRBD1. CDR3 region: CASSLDTGGEQYF. As DNA, the CDR3 is TGTGCCAGCAGCTTAGACACAGGGGGCGAGCAGTACTTC.